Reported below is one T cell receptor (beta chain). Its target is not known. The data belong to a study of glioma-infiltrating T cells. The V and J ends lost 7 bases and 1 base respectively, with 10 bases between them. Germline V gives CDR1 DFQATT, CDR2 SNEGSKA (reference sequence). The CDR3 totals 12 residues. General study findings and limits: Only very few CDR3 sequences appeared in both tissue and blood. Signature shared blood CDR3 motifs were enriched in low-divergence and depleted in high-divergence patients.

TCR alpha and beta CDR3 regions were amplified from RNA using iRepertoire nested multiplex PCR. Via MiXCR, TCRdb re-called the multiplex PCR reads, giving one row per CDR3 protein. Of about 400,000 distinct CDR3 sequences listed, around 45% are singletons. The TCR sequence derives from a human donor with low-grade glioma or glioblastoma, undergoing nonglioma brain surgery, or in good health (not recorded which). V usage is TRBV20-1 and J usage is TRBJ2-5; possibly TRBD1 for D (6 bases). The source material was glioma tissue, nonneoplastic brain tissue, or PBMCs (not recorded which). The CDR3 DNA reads TGCAGTGGATCCAGGGGCCAAGAGACCCAGTACTTC. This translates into CSGSRGQETQYF.